The clone carrying this T cell receptor beta chain was seen ten or more times. The antigen remains undetermined. These data come from a study of T cell repertoires in cytomegalovirus infection. At the level of the study: Both recently identified HLA-C-restricted and well-studied HLA-B-restricted CMV epitopes were used in the study. Public signatures in TCR beta pointed to CMV infection and matching HLA type. Findings of the study overall: Accumulated public TCR beta family frequency recognized individuals carrying CMV together with the relevant HLA.

With 6 bases removed from V and 5 bases from J, the gap between germline ends came to 7 bases. This CDR3 spans 12 amino acids. Germline lookup yields CDR1 SGHTA and CDR2 FQGNSA. One entry per CDR3 protein, called by TCRdb with MiXCR from the reads. The sample lists 40,000 to 55,000 distinct CDR3 sequences, about a fifth seen once, with about 87% in the top ten. This sample comprised CD8+ T cells from cultured PBMCs, obtained from culture after CMV antigen stimulation. The chain recombines TRBV7-2 with TRBJ2-2; D ambiguous. This TCR was recovered from a human donor in good health (CMV status not recorded). Some clones in this sample may be carry-over from other donors' samples. CDR3 coding DNA: TGTGCCAGCAGAAAAAATACCGGGGAGCTGTTTTTT. It yields the protein CASRKNTGELFF.